This is a list of T cell receptor beta chains from one sample in a study of post-analysis software for immune sequencing data. From the PCR reads, TCRdb called clonotypes with MiXCR, one entry per CDR3 protein. The sample shows fewer than 850,000 distinct CDR3 sequences, 25% to 30% of them seen only once. Sequenced sample: blood. These receptors all stem from a girl aged 5-17 years with multiple sclerosis. Each CDR3 is given with its conserved first and last residue. The D gene is left open where the match is weak. The listing skips clone size in some rows; elsewhere it reads once, few, many or a size class.

TRBJ2-7,many,NA,TRBV7-9,TGTGCCAGCAGCCCCGACTATCCCGAGCAGTACTTC,CASSPDYPEQYF
TRBJ2-7,few,NA,TRBV5-6,TGTGCCAGCAGCTCGATAATCGGCGAGCAGTACTTC,CASSSIIGEQYF
TRBJ2-5,few,TRBD2,TRBV20-1,TGCAGTGCGCAGACTAGCGGGAGGAGAACCCAGTACTTC,CSAQTSGRRTQYF
TRBJ2-5,few,TRBD2,TRBV20-1,TGCAGTGCTGGGTTACTAGCGGGAGTGGGGGAGACCCAGTACTTC,CSAGLLAGVGETQYF
TRBJ1-5,NA,TRBD1,TRBV20-1,TGCAGTGCTGGGAGATCGGGACAGGGTTCCATGCAGCCCCAGCATTTT,CSAGRSGQGSMQPQHF
TRBJ2-3,NA,TRBD2,TRBV20-1,TGCAGTGCTACGTCCGCGCGGGGGGGCAGGGGAGATACGCAGTATTTT,CSATSARGGRGDTQYF
TRBJ1-5,few,NA,TRBV20-1,TGCAGTGCCAGAGACCCCAGGAGGGGTCAGCCCCAGCATTTT,CSARDPRRGQPQHF
TRBJ1-1,few,NA,TRBV29-1,TGCAGCGCCGGGGGCCTCAACACTGAAGCTTTCTTT,CSAGGLNTEAFF
TRBJ1-5,NA,TRBD1,TRBV5-5,TGTGCCAGCACCGAGACCGGGACAGGGGGCAGCAATCAGCCCCAGCATTTT,CASTETGTGGSNQPQHF
TRBJ2-7,NA,NA,TRBV3-1,TGTGCCAGCAGCCAAGATATAGGTGGGAGTGAGTACTTC,CASSQDIGGSEYF
TRBJ2-1,NA,TRBD2,TRBV2,TGTGCCAGCAGTGTGGAGACTAGCGGGAGAGGTCCGTTCTTC,CASSVETSGRGPFF
TRBJ1-1,NA,NA,TRBV15,TGTGCCACCGGCAGAGATCCGGGGGCCACTGAAGCTTTCTTT,CATGRDPGATEAFF
TRBJ1-2,NA,NA,TRBV5-1,TGCGCCAGCAGCTTGGTCGGGGGCGCGGGAGCTAACTATGGCTACACCTTC,CASSLVGGAGANYGYTF
TRBJ2-7,NA,TRBD2,TRBV10-1,TGCGCCAGCAGTGCGCGGGAGGGGGGGGACGAGCAGTACTTC,CASSAREGGDEQYF
TRBJ2-5,few,NA,TRBV20-1,TGCAGTGCTACCTTGCGTAGCGGTGACGACGAGACCCAGTACTTC,CSATLRSGDDETQYF
TRBJ1-5,NA,TRBD1,TRBV28,TGTGCCAGCAGTTCCTGGACAGGGGTGGGCAATCAGCCCCAGCATTTT,CASSSWTGVGNQPQHF
TRBJ1-6,NA,NA,TRBV20-1,TGCAGTGCTAAAACACGACAAGGCCGAAGCTCCTATAATTCACCCCTCCACTTT,CSAKTRQGRSSYNSPLHF
TRBJ2-4,few,TRBD2,TRBV20-1,TGCAGTGCTAGAGCCCTGCGGGGGTTAGCCAAAAACATTCAGTACTTC,CSARALRGLAKNIQYF
TRBJ2-2,few,NA,TRBV28,TGTGCCGGTCCGACGGGACAAATAAACACCGGGGAGCTGTTTTTT,CAGPTGQINTGELFF
TRBJ1-1,NA,TRBD1,TRBV9,TGTGCCAGCAGCTCTGGGACAGGTGGGACTGAAGCTTTCTTT,CASSSGTGGTEAFF
TRBJ2-2,NA,NA,TRBV10-3,TGTGCCATCGGGGAAAGCACCGGGGAGCTGTTTTTT,CAIGESTGELFF
TRBJ2-6,few,TRBD2,TRBV7-2,TGTGCCAGCAGCGCCGCGGGGGGGTTAGGGGCCAACGTCCTGACTTTC,CASSAAGGLGANVLTF
TRBJ2-1,few,TRBD2,TRBV27,TGTGCCAGCAGTTTAGGCGGGAGGGCCACGGATGAGCAGTTCTTC,CASSLGGRATDEQFF
TRBJ2-7,few,TRBD1,TRBV20-1,TGCAGTGCTGACAGACAGGGTTTAAGGGACGAGCAGTACTTC,CSADRQGLRDEQYF
TRBJ2-7,few,NA,TRBV9,TGTGCCAGCAGCGTCGGGGGTAGCACCTACGAGCAGTACTTC,CASSVGGSTYEQYF
TRBJ2-3,NA,TRBD2,TRBV28,TGTGCCAGCAGTTTAGGTGTGGGCGGGAGCGGGTATTTT,CASSLGVGGSGYF
TRBJ1-1,NA,TRBD1,TRBV5-5,TGTGCCAGCAGCTTCAGAGCGCAGGGGGTCGGCACTGAAGCTTTCTTT,CASSFRAQGVGTEAFF
TRBJ2-5,NA,TRBD1,TRBV5-1,TGCGCCAGCAGCACCCGACAGGGGTCGGAGACCCAGTACTTC,CASSTRQGSETQYF
TRBJ2-4,few,TRBD2,TRBV11-2,TGTGCCAGCAGCTTATCGGCGGGAGGGCCGGGAAACATTCAGTACTTC,CASSLSAGGPGNIQYF
TRBJ2-2,few,NA,TRBV15,TGTGCCACCAGCAGAGATCAGCCTGGGGGCGACACCGGGGAGCTGTTTTTT,CATSRDQPGGDTGELFF
TRBJ1-5,few,TRBD1,TRBV27,TGTGCCAGCAGCCCGTGGCAGGGGGATAGCAATCAGCCCCAGCATTTT,CASSPWQGDSNQPQHF
TRBJ2-5,NA,TRBD2,TRBV20-1,TGCAGTGCTTGGGGCGCGGGAGACTGGGAGACCCAGTACTTC,CSAWGAGDWETQYF
TRBJ1-1,NA,NA,TRBV6-5,TGTGCCAGCAGTTACTCGGTCCAGGGCAGAGCTTTCTTT,CASSYSVQGRAFF
TRBJ2-7,many,NA,TRBV7-2,TGTGCCAGCAGCTCAAACAGAGGCGAGCAGTACTTC,CASSSNRGEQYF
TRBJ2-7,once,TRBD2,TRBV6-5,TGTGCCAGCAGTTACTCGATCATAGCAGGGAGGACTAGCGGGAGTAGCTACGAGCAGTACTTC,CASSYSIIAGRTSGSSYEQYF
TRBJ2-4,few,TRBD2,TRBV6-2/TRBV6-3,TGTGCCAGCAGTTACTCGAGAGGGACTAGCGGCCAAAACATTCAGTACTTC,CASSYSRGTSGQNIQYF
TRBJ2-7,few,NA,TRBV20-1,TGCAGTGCACGAGACGGGACCTCCTTAGACCCATCCTACGAGCAGTACTTC,CSARDGTSLDPSYEQYF
TRBJ2-3,NA,TRBD2,TRBV3-1,TGTGCCAGCAGCCTCCGGGGGGGGCAAACCAATACGCAGTATTTT,CASSLRGGQTNTQYF
TRBJ2-3,few,NA,TRBV7-8,TGTGCCAGCAGCCAGGCCCCGGGCCGCAGCCCGGCAGATACGCAGTATTTT,CASSQAPGRSPADTQYF
TRBJ1-1,NA,NA,TRBV5-1,TGCGCCAGCAGCTCCGGGATAGACATGAACACTGAAGCTTTCTTT,CASSSGIDMNTEAFF
TRBJ1-1,NA,NA,TRBV12-3/TRBV12-4,TGTGCCAGCAGCGAACAGGTATACACTGAAGCTTTCTTT,CASSEQVYTEAFF
TRBJ2-1,few,TRBD2,TRBV6-2/TRBV6-3,TGTGCCAGCAGTTACTCGATGGTTGTTACGGGAGGGATTCACTACAATGAGCAGTTCTTC,CASSYSMVVTGGIHYNEQFF
TRBJ2-7,once,TRBD1,TRBV29-1,TGCAGCGTTGAAGGGGCCGGGGACAGGGACCGTTACGAGCAGTACTTC,CSVEGAGDRDRYEQYF
TRBJ1-1,NA,NA,TRBV3-1,TGTGCCAGCAGCCAACTATACCGTGTAAGGGGCGACGGGGCTTTCTTT,CASSQLYRVRGDGAFF
TRBJ1-2,NA,TRBD1,TRBV28,TGTGCCAGCAGTCCTTCAGGGGGCTCGGATGATGTCTACACCTTC,CASSPSGGSDDVYTF
TRBJ1-2,NA,NA,TRBV7-2,TGTGCCAGCAGCCCGGAGCCTGACTATGGCTACACCTTC,CASSPEPDYGYTF
TRBJ2-2,NA,NA,TRBV7-2,TGTGCCAGCAGCCCCATTCGGGGAACCGGGGAGCTGTTTTTT,CASSPIRGTGELFF
TRBJ1-2,NA,NA,TRBV18,TGTGCCAGCTCACCGGTGTTCTATGGCTACACCTTC,CASSPVFYGYTF
TRBJ2-3,NA,TRBD2,TRBV27,TGTGCCAGCAGTATGACTAGCGGGGGAGCAGATACGCAGTATTTT,CASSMTSGGADTQYF
TRBJ2-1,few,TRBD2,TRBV27,TGTGCCAGCAGTGCGAGGGAGGGTGGTGAGCAGTTCTTC,CASSAREGGEQFF
TRBJ2-5,NA,TRBD1,TRBV18,TGTGCCAGCTCACCCCCTGGACAGGCCTCGTACCAAGAGACCCAGTACTTC,CASSPPGQASYQETQYF
TRBJ2-3,NA,NA,TRBV28,TGTGCCAGCACAAATTGGGGTGCAGGGGCGTTCACAGATACGCAGTATTTT,CASTNWGAGAFTDTQYF
TRBJ2-3,NA,NA,TRBV4-3,TGCGCCAGCAGCCAAGGATCGGTCGGTAGCACAGATACGCAGTATTTT,CASSQGSVGSTDTQYF
TRBJ1-3,NA,NA,TRBV10-3,TGTGCCATTTCTGGGGTCGGTCAACTCTCTGGAAACACCATATATTTT,CAISGVGQLSGNTIYF